Reported below is one T cell receptor (beta chain). This specimen comes from a study of OX40 agonist ivuxolimab in advanced cancers. For the study at large: Those enrolled were less than 85% male, with a mean age of around 55 years and ages from about 20 to 90. Three patients responded partially, comprising one with hepatocellular carcinoma and two with cutaneous melanoma.

Method: immunoSEQ multiplex PCR; TCRdb's copy keeps in-frame clones and lacks some. This sample carries tens of thousands of clones, 87% of them seen once, and the ten largest clones take 0.45% to 0.55%. The germline gives CDR1 MNHEY, CDR2 SMNVEV (reference sequence). Trimming at V came to 8 bases and at J to 0 bases, leaving 9 bases not matched to a gene. This CDR3 is 15 amino acids long. The chain links TRBV27 to TRBJ1-1, with 7 bases that match TRBD1. This specimen was CD4+ or CD8+ T cells sorted from blood, taken in a trial of the OX40 agonist ivuxolimab. This sequence was found in an adult with an advanced solid tumor such as melanoma, head and neck, liver or kidney cancer. The CDR3 DNA reads TGTGCCAGCTTCCCCCGGACAGGCGTGAACACTGAAGCTTTCTTT. This encodes CASFPRTGVNTEAFF.